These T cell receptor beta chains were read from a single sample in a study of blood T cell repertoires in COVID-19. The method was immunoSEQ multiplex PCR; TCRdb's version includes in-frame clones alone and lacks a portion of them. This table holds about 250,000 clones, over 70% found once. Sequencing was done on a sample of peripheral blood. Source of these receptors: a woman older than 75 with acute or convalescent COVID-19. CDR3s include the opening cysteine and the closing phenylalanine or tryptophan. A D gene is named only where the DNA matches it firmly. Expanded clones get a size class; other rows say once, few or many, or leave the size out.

CASRSGGNYGYTF,TGTGCCAGCAGGTCAGGGGGCAACTATGGCTACACCTTC,TRBV12-3/TRBV12-4,NA,TRBD1,13,TRBJ1-2
CATSAAGGPSEQFF,TGTGCCACCAGTGCGGCGGGAGGGCCTTCTGAGCAGTTCTTC,TRBV24-1,NA,TRBD2,14,TRBJ2-1
CASSLVSGDHRNEQFF,TGTGCCAGCAGCTTAGTTTCTGGAGATCACCGGAATGAGCAGTTCTTC,TRBV7-2,NA,NA,16,TRBJ2-1
CASSSDRGPYEQYF,TGTGCCAGCAGCTCGGACAGGGGGCCCTACGAGCAGTACTTC,TRBV7-2,NA,TRBD1,14,TRBJ2-7
CASSFDRGAFF,TGTGCCAGCAGCTTTGACCGGGGAGCTTTCTTT,TRBV7-9,NA,NA,11,TRBJ1-1
CASSTGQALYGYTF,TGCGCCAGCAGCACGGGACAAGCACTCTATGGCTACACCTTC,TRBV5-1,NA,NA,14,TRBJ1-2
CASSPGLGTRNEKLFF,TGTGCCAGCAGCCCCGGGCTCGGGACAAGGAATGAAAAACTGTTTTTT,TRBV9,NA,NA,16,TRBJ1-4
CASRRDRNYGYTF,TGTGCCAGCAGGCGGGACCGTAACTATGGCTACACCTTC,TRBV6-4,NA,NA,13,TRBJ1-2
CATSDLPLLSYTGELFF,TGTGCCACCAGTGATTTACCACTCCTGAGCTACACCGGGGAGCTGTTTTTT,TRBV24-1,NA,NA,17,TRBJ2-2
CASSWSGGSGNTIYF,TGTGCCAGCAGTTGGAGCGGGGGCTCTGGAAACACCATATATTTT,TRBV28,NA,NA,15,TRBJ1-3
CASSEERGVSYNEQFF,TGCGCCAGCAGTGAGGAGCGGGGGGTCTCCTACAATGAGCAGTTCTTC,TRBV10-2,NA,TRBD2,16,TRBJ2-1
CASSRLSGRETGELFF,TGCGCCAGCAGCCGGCTCAGCGGGAGGGAAACCGGGGAGCTGTTTTTT,TRBV5-1,NA,TRBD2,16,TRBJ2-2
CASSLWGDRGSSGANVLTF,TGCGCCAGCAGCTTGTGGGGGGACAGGGGATCCTCTGGGGCCAACGTCCTGACTTTC,TRBV5-1,NA,TRBD1,19,TRBJ2-6
CASSITVGSNYGYTF,TGTGCCAGTAGTATAACGGTCGGTTCTAACTATGGCTACACCTTC,TRBV19,few,NA,15,TRBJ1-2
CASRRTGAAYEQYF,TGTGCCAGCAGGAGGACAGGGGCAGCCTACGAGCAGTACTTC,TRBV6-5,NA,TRBD1,14,TRBJ2-7
CAGSGGRSTDTQYF,TGTGCTGGGAGCGGGGGCAGAAGCACAGATACGCAGTATTTT,TRBV2,NA,TRBD2,14,TRBJ2-3
CASSFWGGDQPQHF,TGTGCCAGCAGTTTCTGGGGGGGCGACCAGCCCCAGCATTTT,TRBV27,once,NA,14,TRBJ1-5
CASSLAYTMNTEAFF,TGCGCCAGCAGCTTAGCGTACACTATGAACACTGAAGCTTTCTTT,TRBV5-1,NA,NA,15,TRBJ1-1
CASSPGQGYNQPQHF,TGCGCCAGCAGCCCGGGACAGGGCTACAATCAGCCCCAGCATTTT,TRBV5-1,NA,TRBD1,15,TRBJ1-5
CASSFDRNYGYTF,TGTGCCAGCAGCTTCGACAGAAACTATGGCTACACCTTC,TRBV27,NA,NA,13,TRBJ1-2
CASSESRRGYQETQYF,TGTGCCAGCAGTGAATCCAGAAGGGGGTACCAAGAGACCCAGTACTTC,TRBV6-1,NA,NA,16,TRBJ2-5
CASSSTGGGTAKNIQYF,TGTGCCAGTAGTAGTACAGGGGGCGGAACGGCCAAAAACATTCAGTACTTC,TRBV19,NA,TRBD1,17,TRBJ2-4
CASSQEYREETQYF,TGCGCCAGCAGCCAAGAGTACAGGGAAGAGACCCAGTACTTC,TRBV4-1,NA,NA,14,TRBJ2-5
CASSLGQSNTEAFF,TGCGCCAGCAGCTTGGGACAGTCGAACACTGAAGCTTTCTTT,TRBV5-1,few,NA,14,TRBJ1-1
CASSLSGTRIEHEQFF,TGTGCCAGCAGCTTATCCGGGACTAGAATTGAACATGAGCAGTTCTTC,TRBV7-3,NA,TRBD2,16,TRBJ2-1
CASSPTYNEQFF,TGTGCCAGCAGCCCAACTTACAATGAGCAGTTCTTC,TRBV9,NA,NA,12,TRBJ2-1
CASSDRVTEAFF,TGTGCCAGCAGTGACAGGGTCACTGAAGCTTTCTTT,TRBV6-1,NA,NA,12,TRBJ1-1
CAWDRSSGANVLTF,TGTGCCTGGGACAGATCGTCTGGGGCCAACGTCCTGACTTTC,TRBV30,NA,NA,14,TRBJ2-6
CASRKTGDGYEQYF,TGTGCCAGCAGAAAGACAGGGGACGGCTACGAGCAGTACTTC,TRBV6-5,NA,TRBD1,14,TRBJ2-7
CATNKPGTGNTGELFF,TGTGCCACGAATAAACCCGGGACAGGGAACACCGGGGAGCTGTTTTTT,TRBV24-1,few,TRBD1,16,TRBJ2-2
CASSPLSQNTDTQYF,TGTGCCAGCTCACCACTCTCACAGAACACAGATACGCAGTATTTT,TRBV18,NA,NA,15,TRBJ2-3
CAWSSRQVPTEAFF,TGTGCCTGGAGTTCCAGACAGGTTCCCACTGAAGCTTTCTTT,TRBV30,NA,NA,14,TRBJ1-1
CASSFTSGTNTGELFF,TGTGCCAGCAGCTTTACTAGCGGGACGAACACCGGGGAGCTGTTTTTT,TRBV11-1,NA,TRBD2,16,TRBJ2-2
CAISDPGGRETQYF,TGTGCCATCAGTGATCCAGGGGGACGAGAGACCCAGTACTTC,TRBV10-3,once,TRBD1,14,TRBJ2-5
CASTTGGARFSGANVLTF,TGTGCCAGCACCACCGGAGGAGCGAGATTCTCTGGGGCCAACGTCCTGACTTTC,TRBV28,NA,NA,18,TRBJ2-6
CASSLALGTGARMNTEAFF,TGTGCCAGCAGCTTAGCGCTCGGGACAGGGGCCAGGATGAACACTGAAGCTTTCTTT,TRBV7-2,NA,TRBD1,19,TRBJ1-1
CASSRGTVEAFF,TGTGCCAGCAGTAGGGGGACAGTTGAAGCTTTCTTT,TRBV12-3/TRBV12-4,NA,TRBD1,12,TRBJ1-1
CASSLNRNVPQPQHF,TGTGCCAGCAGTCTCAACAGGAATGTGCCTCAGCCCCAGCATTTT,TRBV6-5,NA,NA,15,TRBJ1-5
CSVTIPGGDVDQPQHF,TGCAGCGTTACCATCCCCGGGGGGGACGTGGATCAGCCCCAGCATTTT,TRBV29-1,NA,NA,16,TRBJ1-5
CASSETGGGNEKLFF,TGTGCCAGCAGTGAAACAGGGGGCGGAAATGAAAAACTGTTTTTT,TRBV25-1,NA,TRBD1,15,TRBJ1-4
CSASNFAYSNQPQHF,TGCAGTGCTAGTAACTTTGCGTATAGCAATCAGCCCCAGCATTTT,TRBV20-1,NA,NA,15,TRBJ1-5
CASSYIAGRIYNEQFF,TGTGCCAGCAGTTACATAGCGGGGCGAATTTACAATGAGCAGTTCTTC,TRBV6-5,NA,TRBD2,16,TRBJ2-1
CASSFVFGRSYEQYF,TGTGCCAGCAGTTTTGTTTTTGGCCGATCCTACGAGCAGTACTTC,TRBV27,NA,NA,15,TRBJ2-7
CASSATDSYEQYF,TGCGCCAGCAGCGCGACAGATTCCTACGAGCAGTACTTC,TRBV5-1,NA,NA,13,TRBJ2-7
CASSFVSDEKLFF,TGTGCCAGCAGCTTCGTGTCGGATGAAAAACTGTTTTTT,TRBV5-6,few,NA,13,TRBJ1-4
CASSDPGTVSDTQYF,TGTGCCAGCAGTGACCCCGGGACAGTTTCAGATACGCAGTATTTT,TRBV6-4,NA,TRBD1,15,TRBJ2-3
CASSLTQDTGELFF,TGTGCCAGCAGCTTAACTCAGGACACCGGGGAGCTGTTTTTT,TRBV7-9,NA,NA,14,TRBJ2-2
CASSARAGNTIYF,TGTGCCAGCAGCGCCAGGGCTGGAAACACCATATATTTT,TRBV5-6,NA,NA,13,TRBJ1-3
CSVVPLTGLGTGRENTEAFF,TGCAGCGTTGTCCCCCTGACAGGGCTTGGAACTGGAAGGGAGAACACTGAAGCTTTCTTT,TRBV29-1,NA,TRBD1,20,TRBJ1-1
CASSTTGGDTQYF,TGCGCCAGCAGCACAACCGGGGGAGATACGCAGTATTTT,TRBV5-1,NA,NA,13,TRBJ2-3
CASSLAAGGFTNEQFF,TGTGCCAGCAGCTTAGCAGCGGGAGGCTTCACGAATGAGCAGTTCTTC,TRBV7-2,NA,TRBD2,16,TRBJ2-1
CASSAFSGTGDSYEQYF,TGTGCCAGCAGCGCATTTTCCGGGACAGGGGACTCCTACGAGCAGTACTTC,TRBV21-1,NA,NA,17,TRBJ2-7
CASSIGRRNYGYTF,TGTGCCAGTAGTATAGGGAGACGGAACTATGGCTACACCTTC,TRBV19,NA,NA,14,TRBJ1-2
CASSIDYGNSYEQYF,TGTGCCAGTAGTATAGATTACGGGAACTCCTACGAGCAGTACTTC,TRBV19,NA,NA,15,TRBJ2-7
CASSLAGTAGAFF,TGTGCCAGCAGCTTGGCTGGGACAGCGGGAGCTTTCTTT,TRBV5-4,NA,TRBD1,13,TRBJ1-1
CASSVAAGYYGYTF,TGTGCCAGCAGCGTAGCTGCGGGGTACTATGGCTACACCTTC,TRBV9,NA,NA,14,TRBJ1-2
CASSESGTVSYNEQFF,TGTGCCAGCAGTGAATCAGGGACTGTTTCCTACAATGAGCAGTTCTTC,TRBV25-1,NA,NA,16,TRBJ2-1
CASSSGRDRVSFQPQHF,TGCGCCAGCAGCTCCGGCCGGGACAGGGTTTCGTTTCAGCCCCAGCATTTT,TRBV5-1,NA,TRBD1,17,TRBJ1-5
CASSIRGDEQFF,TGTGCCAGTAGTATTCGAGGTGATGAGCAGTTCTTC,TRBV19,few,NA,12,TRBJ2-1
CASSQRTGIYNSPLHF,TGTGCCAGCAGCCAACGGACAGGTATCTATAATTCACCCCTCCACTTT,TRBV3-1/TRBV3-2,once,TRBD1,16,TRBJ1-6